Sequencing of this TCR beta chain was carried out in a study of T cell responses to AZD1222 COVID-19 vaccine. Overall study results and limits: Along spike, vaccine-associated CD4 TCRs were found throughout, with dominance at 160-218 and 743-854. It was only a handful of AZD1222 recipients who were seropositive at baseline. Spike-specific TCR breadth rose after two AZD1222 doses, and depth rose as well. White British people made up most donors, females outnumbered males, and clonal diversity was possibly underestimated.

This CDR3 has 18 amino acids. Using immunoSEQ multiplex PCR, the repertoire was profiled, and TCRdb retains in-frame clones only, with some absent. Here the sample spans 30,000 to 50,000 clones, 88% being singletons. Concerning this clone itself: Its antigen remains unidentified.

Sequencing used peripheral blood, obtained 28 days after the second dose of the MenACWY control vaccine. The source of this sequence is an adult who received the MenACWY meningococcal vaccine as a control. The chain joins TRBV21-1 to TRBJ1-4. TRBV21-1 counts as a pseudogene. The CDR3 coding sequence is TGTGCCAGCAGCAAAGAAGGACGGGCGCCGGGGTCAGATGAAAAACTGTTTTTT. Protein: CASSKEGRAPGSDEKLFF.